A selection of T cell receptor beta chains follows, all from one sample in a study of control samples from healthy donors and cancer patients. Sequencing was performed with immunoSEQ multiplex PCR; in TCRdb, only in-frame clones are kept and a portion is missing. This table holds about 410,000 clones, 90% found once. Sequenced: PBMCs. The receptors here all came from a man aged 35 to 55 with head and neck cancer. Each CDR3 is given with its conserved first and last residue. D genes are given only for firm matches.

d_call	v_call	j_call	cdr3_aa	cdr3_nt
.	TRBV6-5	TRBJ1-2	CASSYSDRLDYGYTF	TGTGCCAGCAGTTACTCCGACAGGCTCGACTATGGCTACACCTTC
TRBD1	TRBV28	TRBJ2-5	CASSQQGGRGETQYF	TGTGCCAGCAGTCAACAGGGGGGTCGGGGTGAGACCCAGTACTTC
.	TRBV10-3	TRBJ2-5	CAVRGGEETQYF	TGTGCCGTGCGGGGAGGAGAAGAGACCCAGTACTTC
TRBD2	TRBV5-1	TRBJ2-1	CASSVLLAGVRDNEQFF	TGCGCCAGCAGCGTGTTACTAGCGGGAGTTAGGGACAATGAGCAGTTCTTC
.	TRBV7-9	TRBJ1-1	CASSLRVQQRVNTEAFF	TGTGCCAGCAGCTTAAGGGTCCAACAGAGGGTGAACACTGAAGCTTTCTTT
.	TRBV7-9	TRBJ2-5	CASSLEGGGGRETQYF	TGTGCCAGCAGCTTAGAAGGAGGAGGAGGACGGGAGACCCAGTACTTC
TRBD2	TRBV24-1	TRBJ2-5	CATSKPSGGAQETQYF	TGTGCCACCAGTAAACCCAGCGGGGGGGCCCAAGAGACCCAGTACTTC
TRBD1	TRBV4-1	TRBJ1-1	CASRIGQGEWNTEAFF	TGCGCCAGCAGAATCGGACAGGGGGAATGGAACACTGAAGCTTTCTTT
.	TRBV2	TRBJ1-2	CASTRSTSGYTF	TGTGCCAGCACTAGGTCTACGAGTGGCTACACCTTC
.	TRBV25-1	TRBJ1-3	CASSRTGSGNTIYF	TGTGCCAGCAGTAGAACCGGCTCTGGAAACACCATATATTTT
.	TRBV10-2	TRBJ2-1	CASSFIGTEGPYNEQFF	TGCGCCAGCAGTTTCATCGGGACTGAGGGGCCCTACAATGAGCAGTTCTTC